In its sample, the clone carrying this T cell receptor (beta chain) is medium-sized (0.01 to 0.1%). The sample belongs to a study of TIL therapy for anti-PD-1-resistant metastatic lung cancer. Time point of the sample: pre-treatment sample, taken before nivolumab and TIL therapy. Pleural nodules or supraclavicular lymph nodes made up most of the excised metastases sampled. Tumor harvest preceded PD-1/PD-L1 blockade, followed by nivolumab treatment. The CDR3 has 16 amino acids. V dropped 5 bases and J dropped 2 bases, with 15 bases sitting between them. The germline V gene encodes CDR1 SGHNT and CDR2 YENEEA. The libraries were made with immunoSEQ v3. The data were produced by immunoSEQ multiplex PCR, yet TCRdb's version contains in-frame clones alone and is incomplete. The data show 10,000 or so clones, 55% to 70% seen once.

The clonotype comes from a person aged 25 to 80 with non-small cell lung cancer. The sample in question was tumor tissue, obtained at baseline. The chain employs TRBV11-3 and TRBJ2-2, with a possible D match to TRBD1 (6 bases). CDR3 sequence: CASSLRRGLNTGELFF. CDR3 nucleotide sequence: TGTGCCAGCAGCCTCCGCAGGGGATTAAACACCGGGGAGCTGTTTTTT.